This T cell receptor beta chain emerged from a study of cytomegalovirus exposure and HLA in healthy donors. Overall study context: According to later analysis, the same platform produced the 120 validation and approximately 630 first-cohort repertoires. Study-level points and caveats: In the roughly 120 validation repertoires, a later analysis found that first-cohort TCR clusters tended to co-occur. Specificity for CMV antigens was confirmed in vitro for three of the CMV-associated chains.

Points on this clone: The target antigen is unknown.

Per the germline V gene, CDR1 is SGHNT and CDR2 is YYREEE (reference sequence). This CDR3 contains 13 residues. Trimming removed 2 bases at V and 5 bases at J, with 10 bases between. Data came from immunoSEQ multiplex PCR; TCRdb stores just in-frame clones and leaves some out. Of tens of thousands of clones detected, about 93% appear once; the ten largest clones hold about 1.6%. The donors were members of the validation cohort, which comprised around 110 subjects and was separate from the first cohort of 666 subjects. The chain combines TRBV5-4 with TRBJ1-1; D perhaps matches TRBD1 (6 bases). Sequencing was performed on PBMCs. The TCR originated in a man aged 18 to 29 in good health and CMV-seropositive. The CDR3 sequence: CASSFKGGTEAFF. In DNA form, the CDR3 reads TGTGCCAGCAGCTTTAAAGGGGGAACTGAAGCTTTCTTT.